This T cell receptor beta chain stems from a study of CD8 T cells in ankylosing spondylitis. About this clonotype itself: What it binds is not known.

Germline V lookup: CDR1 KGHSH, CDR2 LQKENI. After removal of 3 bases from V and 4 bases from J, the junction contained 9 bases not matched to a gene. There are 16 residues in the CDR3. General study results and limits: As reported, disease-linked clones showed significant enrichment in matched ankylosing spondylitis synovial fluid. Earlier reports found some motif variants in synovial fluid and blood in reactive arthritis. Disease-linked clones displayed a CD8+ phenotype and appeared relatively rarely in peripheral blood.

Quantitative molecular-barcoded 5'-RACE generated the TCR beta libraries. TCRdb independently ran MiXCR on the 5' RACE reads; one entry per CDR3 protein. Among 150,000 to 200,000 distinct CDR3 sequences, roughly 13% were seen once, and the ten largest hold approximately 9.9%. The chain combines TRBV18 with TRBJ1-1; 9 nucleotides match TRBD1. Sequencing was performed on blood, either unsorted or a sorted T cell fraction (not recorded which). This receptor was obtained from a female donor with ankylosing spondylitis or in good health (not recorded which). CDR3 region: CASSPQGTGQVTEAFF. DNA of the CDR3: TGTGCCAGCTCACCCCAAGGGACAGGGCAAGTCACTGAAGCTTTCTTT.